The clone carrying this T cell receptor beta chain has ten or more counts. Its antigen is still unknown. The sample is drawn from a study of regulatory T cells in long-lasting Graves disease. The overall study: Over 5 years on antithyroid drugs plus positive TSH receptor antibodies marked Graves' disease as persistent. Whole-study findings and limits: TRBV28, TRBJ1-2 and TRBJ2-5 were segments that persistent disease favored. Rather than thyroid tissue, only peripheral blood underwent study.

Stated time point: persistent/refractory GD, antithyroid drugs over 5 years with positive TRAb. After RNA was extracted from PBMCs, the TCR library was made from it. It was by American Thyroid Association guidelines that Graves' disease was diagnosed. In germline, CDR1 is LNHNV, CDR2 YYDKDF (reference sequence). J gave up 0 bases and V 0 bases, and 10 bases lay outside the gene matches. This CDR3 comprises 18 residues. With iRepertoire HTBI primers and Arm-PCR of CDR3 regions, TCR beta libraries were built. One entry per CDR3 protein results from TCRdb running MiXCR on the multiplex PCR reads. The profile shows under 350,000 distinct CDR3 sequences, under 25% of them singletons.

The chain combines TRBV15 with TRBJ1-1; 7 nucleotides agree with TRBD1. The starting material was peripheral blood mononuclear cells (PBMCs), obtained when the disease was refractory, from a patient treated with antithyroid drugs. The clonotype originates from a female donor with Graves disease. In DNA form, the CDR3 reads TGTGCCACCAGCAGAGATTTGGTGGTGGGACAGATGAACACTGAAGCTTTCTTT. Protein: CATSRDLVVGQMNTEAFF.